This TCR beta chain emerged from a study of shared clonotypes between healthy human individuals. V was cut by 6 bases and J by 3 bases, with 12 bases left in between. Germline CDR1 SGHRS, CDR2 YFSETQ. The CDR3 extends over 13 amino acids. Deep level was the assay's run setting. Repertoires were generated with immunoSEQ multiplex PCR, while TCRdb's copy carries only in-frame clones and drops some. The sample has 1.4 million to 1.5 million clones; about 96% are singletons. The specimen was naive CD4+ T cells sorted from blood. As for subset: CD45RA+ positively selected. The clonotype was recovered from a man aged 30-40 years in good health. This chain connects TRBV5-1 to TRBJ1-1; TRBD1 is a possible D gene (6 bases). The CDR3 DNA reads as TGCGCCAGCACGGAAGGGGGTCACACTGAAGCTTTCTTT. This translates into CASTEGGHTEAFF.